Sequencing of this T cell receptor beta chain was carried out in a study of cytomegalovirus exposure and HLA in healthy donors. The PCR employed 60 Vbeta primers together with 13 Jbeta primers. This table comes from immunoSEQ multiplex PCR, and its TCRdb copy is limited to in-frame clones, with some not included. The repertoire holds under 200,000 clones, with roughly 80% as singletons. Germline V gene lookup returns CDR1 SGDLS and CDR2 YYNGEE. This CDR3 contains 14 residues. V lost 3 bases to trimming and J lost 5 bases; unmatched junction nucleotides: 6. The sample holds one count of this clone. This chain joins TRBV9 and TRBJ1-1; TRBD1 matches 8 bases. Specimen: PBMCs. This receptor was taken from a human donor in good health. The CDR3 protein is CASSAGTGGTEAFF. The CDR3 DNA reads TGTGCCAGCAGCGCCGGGACAGGCGGTACTGAAGCTTTCTTT.